This TCR beta chain was identified in a study of T cell repertoires in cytomegalovirus infection. Background on the study: A matching HLA type, together with CMV infection, was signaled by public TCR beta signatures.

Findings of the study overall: CMV carriers with the relevant HLA were identified by cumulative public TCR beta family frequency. Dominating the ex vivo response were TCR beta clonotypes that were CMV-specific and HLA-C-restricted.

TCRdb redid the calling of the reads with MiXCR, one entry per CDR3 protein. This sample yields hundreds of thousands of distinct CDR3 sequences, of which under 8.5% are seen a single time; 5.5% to 6.5% belongs to the top ten. Germline loops: CDR1 SGHRS, CDR2 YFSETQ. V lost 1 base to trimming and J lost 5 bases; unmatched junction nucleotides: 4. The CDR3 is 14 residues long. In the case of this clonotype: Its antigen is not known.

The material sequenced was PBMCs. This chain joins TRBV5-1 and TRBJ2-7; 9 nucleotides match TRBD1. The TCR sequence derives from a human donor in good health (CMV status not recorded). Some clones in this sample may be carry-over from other donors' samples. The CDR3 reads CASSLKQGANEQYF. The CDR3 DNA is TGCGCCAGCAGCTTGAAACAGGGGGCGAACGAGCAGTACTTC. The full variable domain, in which reference TRBV5-1 and TRBJ2-7 provide the parts outside the CDR3, is KAGVTQTPRYLIKTRGQQVTLSCSPISGHRSVSWYQQTPGQGLQFLFEYFSETQRNKGNFPGRFSGRQFSNSRSEMNVSTLELGDSALYLCASSLKQGANEQYFGPGTRLTVT.